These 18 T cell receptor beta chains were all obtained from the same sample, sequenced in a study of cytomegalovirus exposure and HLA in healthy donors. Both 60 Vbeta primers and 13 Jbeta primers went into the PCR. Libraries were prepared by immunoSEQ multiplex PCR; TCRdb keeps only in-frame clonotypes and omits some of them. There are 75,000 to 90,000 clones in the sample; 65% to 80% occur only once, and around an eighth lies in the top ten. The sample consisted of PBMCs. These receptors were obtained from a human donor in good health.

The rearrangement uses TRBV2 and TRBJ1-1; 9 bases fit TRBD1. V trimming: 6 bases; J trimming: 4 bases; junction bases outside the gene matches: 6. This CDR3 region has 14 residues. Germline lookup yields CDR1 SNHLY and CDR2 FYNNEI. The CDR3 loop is CASRFGQGFTEAFF. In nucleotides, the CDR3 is TGTGCCAGCAGATTTGGACAGGGGTTCACTGAAGCTTTCTTT.

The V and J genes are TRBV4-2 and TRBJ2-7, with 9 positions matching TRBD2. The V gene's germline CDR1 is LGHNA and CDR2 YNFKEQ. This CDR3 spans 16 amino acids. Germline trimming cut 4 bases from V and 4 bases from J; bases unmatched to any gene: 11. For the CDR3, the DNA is TGTGCCAGCAGCCCATTTATAGCGGGGGCCGATTACGAGCAGTACTTC. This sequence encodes CASSPFIAGADYEQYF.

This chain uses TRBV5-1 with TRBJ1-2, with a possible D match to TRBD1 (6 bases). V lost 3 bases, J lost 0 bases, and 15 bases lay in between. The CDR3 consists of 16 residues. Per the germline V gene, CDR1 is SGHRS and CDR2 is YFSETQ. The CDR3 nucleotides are TGCGCCAGCAGCTCAACGGGACATGCAGCTAACTATGGCTACACCTTC. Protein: CASSSTGHAANYGYTF.

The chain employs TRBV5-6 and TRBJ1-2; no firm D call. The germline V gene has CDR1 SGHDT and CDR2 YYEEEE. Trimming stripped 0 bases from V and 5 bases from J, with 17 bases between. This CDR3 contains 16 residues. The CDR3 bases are TGTGCCAGCAGCTTGGGTGCGTGGAGGGAGAGGTATGGCTACACCTTC. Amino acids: CASSLGAWRERYGYTF.

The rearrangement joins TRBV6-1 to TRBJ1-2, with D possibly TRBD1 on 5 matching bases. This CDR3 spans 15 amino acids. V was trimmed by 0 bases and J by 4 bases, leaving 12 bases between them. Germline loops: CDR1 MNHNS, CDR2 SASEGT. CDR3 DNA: TGTGCCAGCAGTGAAGCGCGGGGGTGGGTCTATGGCTACACCTTC. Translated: CASSEARGWVYGYTF.

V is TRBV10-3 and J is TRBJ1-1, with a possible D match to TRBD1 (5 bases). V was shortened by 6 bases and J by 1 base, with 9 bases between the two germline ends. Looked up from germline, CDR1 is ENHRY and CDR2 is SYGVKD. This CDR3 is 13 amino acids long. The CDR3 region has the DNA TGTGCCATCAGCGAAGGACAGAACACTGAAGCTTTCTTT. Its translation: CAISEGQNTEAFF.

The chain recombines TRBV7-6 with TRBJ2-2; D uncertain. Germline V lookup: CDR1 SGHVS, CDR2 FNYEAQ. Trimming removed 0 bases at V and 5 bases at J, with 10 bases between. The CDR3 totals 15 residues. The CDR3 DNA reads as TGTGCCAGCAGCTTAGCGGTGACTCCAACCGGGGAGCTGTTTTTT. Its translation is CASSLAVTPTGELFF.

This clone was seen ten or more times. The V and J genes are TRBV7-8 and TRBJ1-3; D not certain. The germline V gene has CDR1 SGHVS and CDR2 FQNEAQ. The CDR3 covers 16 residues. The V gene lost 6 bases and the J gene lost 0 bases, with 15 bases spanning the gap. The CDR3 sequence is CASRNREKDSGNTIYF. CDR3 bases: TGTGCCAGCAGGAACCGGGAAAAGGACTCTGGAAACACCATATATTTT. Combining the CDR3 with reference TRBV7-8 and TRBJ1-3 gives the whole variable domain GAGVSQSPRYKVAKRGQDVALRCDPISGHVSLFWYQQALGQGPEFLTYFQNEAQLDKSGLPSDRFFAERPEGSVSTLKIQRTQQEDSAVYLCASRNREKDSGNTIYFGEGSWLTVV.

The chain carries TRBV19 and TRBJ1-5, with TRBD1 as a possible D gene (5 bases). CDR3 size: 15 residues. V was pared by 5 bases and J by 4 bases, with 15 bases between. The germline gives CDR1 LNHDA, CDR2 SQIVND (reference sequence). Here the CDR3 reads CASSPLLGGNQPQHF. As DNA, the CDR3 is TGTGCCAGTAGTCCCCTTCTGGGGGGGAATCAGCCCCAGCATTTT.

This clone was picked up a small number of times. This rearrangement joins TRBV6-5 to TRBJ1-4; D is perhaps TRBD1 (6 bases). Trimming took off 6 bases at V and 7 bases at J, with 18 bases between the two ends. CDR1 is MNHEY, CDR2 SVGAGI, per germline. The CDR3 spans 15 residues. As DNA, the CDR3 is TGTGCCAGCAGCCACCGTCGGGGGGGCACTGAAAAACTGTTTTTT. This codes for CASSHRRGGTEKLFF.

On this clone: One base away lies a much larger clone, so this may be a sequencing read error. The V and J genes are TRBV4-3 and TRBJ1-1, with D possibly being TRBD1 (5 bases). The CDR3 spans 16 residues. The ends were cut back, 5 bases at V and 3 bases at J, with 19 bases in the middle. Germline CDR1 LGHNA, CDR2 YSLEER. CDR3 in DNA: TGCGCCAGCAGCAAAGCCGCAGGGAGCGGGTACACTGAAGCTTTCTTT. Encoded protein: CASSKAAGSGYTEAFF.

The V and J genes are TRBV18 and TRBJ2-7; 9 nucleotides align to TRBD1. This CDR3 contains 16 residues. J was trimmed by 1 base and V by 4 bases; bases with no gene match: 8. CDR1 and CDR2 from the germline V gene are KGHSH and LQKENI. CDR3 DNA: TGTGCCAGCTCACTTGTCCCGGGACAGGGATCCTACGAGCAGTACTTC. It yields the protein CASSLVPGQGSYEQYF. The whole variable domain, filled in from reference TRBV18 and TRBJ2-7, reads NAGVMQNPRHLVRRRGQEARLRCSPMKGHSHVYWYRQLPEEGLKFMVYLQKENIIDESGMPKERFSAEFPKEGPSILRIQQVVRGDSAAYFCASSLVPGQGSYEQYFGPGTRLTVT.

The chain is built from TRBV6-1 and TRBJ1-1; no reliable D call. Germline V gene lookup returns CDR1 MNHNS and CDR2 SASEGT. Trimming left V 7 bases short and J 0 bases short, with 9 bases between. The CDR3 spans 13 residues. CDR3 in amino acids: CASNSPMNTEAFF. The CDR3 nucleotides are TGTGCCAGCAACAGCCCCATGAACACTGAAGCTTTCTTT.

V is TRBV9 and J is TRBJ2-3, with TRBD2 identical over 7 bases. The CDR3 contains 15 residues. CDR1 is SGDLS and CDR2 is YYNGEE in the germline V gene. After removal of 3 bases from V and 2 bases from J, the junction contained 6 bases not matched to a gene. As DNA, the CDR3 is TGTGCCAGCAGCGGCGGGGAGGGGATCACAGATACGCAGTATTTT. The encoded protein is CASSGGEGITDTQYF.

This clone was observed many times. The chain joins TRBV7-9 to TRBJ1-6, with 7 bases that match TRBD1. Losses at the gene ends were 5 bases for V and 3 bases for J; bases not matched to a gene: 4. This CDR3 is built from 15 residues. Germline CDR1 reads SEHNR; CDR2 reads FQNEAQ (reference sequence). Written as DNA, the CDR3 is TGTGCCAGCAGCCCCGGGACAGACTATAATTCACCCCTCCACTTT. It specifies CASSPGTDYNSPLHF.

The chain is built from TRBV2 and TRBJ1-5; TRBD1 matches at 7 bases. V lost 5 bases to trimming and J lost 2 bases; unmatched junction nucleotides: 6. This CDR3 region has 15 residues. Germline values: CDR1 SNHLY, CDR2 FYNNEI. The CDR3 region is CASSLGDSGNQPQHF. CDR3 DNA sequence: TGTGCCAGCAGTCTGGGGGACAGCGGCAATCAGCCCCAGCATTTT.

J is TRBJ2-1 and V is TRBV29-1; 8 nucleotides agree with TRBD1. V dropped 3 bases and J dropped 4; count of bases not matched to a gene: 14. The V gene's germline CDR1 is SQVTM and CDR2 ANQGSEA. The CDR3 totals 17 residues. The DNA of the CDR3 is TGCAGCGTTGATCAGCCGGTGGGGACAGGCCGATACAATGAGCAGTTCTTC. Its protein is CSVDQPVGTGRYNEQFF.

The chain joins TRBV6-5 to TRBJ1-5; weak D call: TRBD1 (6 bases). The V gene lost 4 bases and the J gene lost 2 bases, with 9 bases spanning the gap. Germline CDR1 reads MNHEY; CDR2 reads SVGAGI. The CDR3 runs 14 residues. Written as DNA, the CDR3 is TGTGCCAGCAGTTCTTACAGGGGCAATCAGCCCCAGCATTTT. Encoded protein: CASSSYRGNQPQHF.